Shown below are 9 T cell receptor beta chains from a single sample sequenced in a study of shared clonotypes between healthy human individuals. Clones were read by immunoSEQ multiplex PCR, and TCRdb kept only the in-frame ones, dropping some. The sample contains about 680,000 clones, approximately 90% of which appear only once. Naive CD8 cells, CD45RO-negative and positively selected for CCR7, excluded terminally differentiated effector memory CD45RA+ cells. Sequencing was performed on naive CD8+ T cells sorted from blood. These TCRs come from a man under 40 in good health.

CDR3 sequence: CASSEIGTSGSNEQFF. DNA for the CDR3: TGCGCCAGCAGTGAGATCGGGACTAGCGGGAGTAATGAGCAGTTCTTC. This chain joins TRBV10-2 and TRBJ2-1; TRBD2 matches 14 bases. V lost 2 bases and J lost 7; bases outside the gene matches: 4. The CDR3 runs to 16 residues. CDR1 is WSHSY and CDR2 is SAAADI in the germline V gene.

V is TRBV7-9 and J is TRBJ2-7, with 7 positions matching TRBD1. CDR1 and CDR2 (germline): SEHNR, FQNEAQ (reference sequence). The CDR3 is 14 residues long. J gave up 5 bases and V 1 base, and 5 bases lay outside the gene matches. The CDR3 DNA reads TGTGCCAGCAGCTTAGGAGAGGGGGCGGACGAGCAGTACTTC. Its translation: CASSLGEGADEQYF.

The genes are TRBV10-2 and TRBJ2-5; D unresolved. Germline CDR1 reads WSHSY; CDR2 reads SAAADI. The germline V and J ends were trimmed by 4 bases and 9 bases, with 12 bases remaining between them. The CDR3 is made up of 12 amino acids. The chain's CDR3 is CASSGFEWAQYF. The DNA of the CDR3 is TGCGCCAGCAGTGGGTTCGAGTGGGCCCAGTACTTC.

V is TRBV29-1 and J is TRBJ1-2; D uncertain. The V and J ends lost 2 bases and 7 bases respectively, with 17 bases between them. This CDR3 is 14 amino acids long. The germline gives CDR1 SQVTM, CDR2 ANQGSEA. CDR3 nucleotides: TGCAGCGTTGAATTGGGCCATACGAGCCCTGGCTACACCTTC. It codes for CSVELGHTSPGYTF.

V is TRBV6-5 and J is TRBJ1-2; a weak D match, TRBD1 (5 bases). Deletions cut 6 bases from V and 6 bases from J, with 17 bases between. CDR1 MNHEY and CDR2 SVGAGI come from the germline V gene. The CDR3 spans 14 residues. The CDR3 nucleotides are TGTGCCAGCAGCCGGACACCCCTTTTGGATGGCTACACCTTC. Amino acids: CASSRTPLLDGYTF.

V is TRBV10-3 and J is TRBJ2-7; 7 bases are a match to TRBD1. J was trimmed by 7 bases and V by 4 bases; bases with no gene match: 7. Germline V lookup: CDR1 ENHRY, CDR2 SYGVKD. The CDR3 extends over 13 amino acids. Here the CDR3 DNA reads TGTGCCATCAGTGGGGCAGGGGGTGGAGAGCAGTACTTC. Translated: CAISGAGGGEQYF.

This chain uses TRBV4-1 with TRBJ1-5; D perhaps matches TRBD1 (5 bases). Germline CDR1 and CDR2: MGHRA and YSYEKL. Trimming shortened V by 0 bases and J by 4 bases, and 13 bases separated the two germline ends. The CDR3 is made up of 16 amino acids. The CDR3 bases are TGCGCCAGCAGCCAAGAACCCCAGGGTGGGAATCAGCCCCAGCATTTT. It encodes CASSQEPQGGNQPQHF.

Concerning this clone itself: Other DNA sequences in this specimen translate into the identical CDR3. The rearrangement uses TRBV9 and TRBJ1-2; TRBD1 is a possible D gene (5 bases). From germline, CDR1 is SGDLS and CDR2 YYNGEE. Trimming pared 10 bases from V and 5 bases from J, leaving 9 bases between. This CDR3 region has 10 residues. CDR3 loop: CASGGYGYTF. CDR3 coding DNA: TGTGCCTCCGGGGGGTATGGCTACACCTTC.

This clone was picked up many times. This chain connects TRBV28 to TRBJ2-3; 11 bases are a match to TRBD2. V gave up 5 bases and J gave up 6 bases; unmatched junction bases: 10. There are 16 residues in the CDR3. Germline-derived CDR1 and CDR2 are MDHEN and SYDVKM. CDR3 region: CASSPLAGVSGDTQYF. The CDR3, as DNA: TGTGCCAGCAGTCCACTAGCGGGAGTGTCAGGTGATACGCAGTATTTT.